These 16 T cell receptor beta chains were sequenced from one sample in a study of CD8 T cells in ankylosing spondylitis. General study points: A TCR beta motif made of eight highly homologous variants seemed typical of ankylosing spondylitis blood.

TCRdb re-called the 5' RACE reads with MiXCR, one entry per CDR3 protein. Of around 770,000 distinct CDR3 sequences in the sample, under 20% are singletons; the top ten hold around 19%. These receptors have no known antigen. Source material: blood, either unsorted or a sorted T cell fraction (not recorded which). The receptor source for this set is a male donor with ankylosing spondylitis.

This clonotype came up a few times. This chain links TRBV20-1 with TRBJ1-4; no reliable D call. V was cut by 5 bases and J by 8 bases, with 9 bases left in between. Germline CDR1 DFQATT, CDR2 SNEGSKA (reference sequence). This CDR3 comprises 11 residues. This CDR3 reads CSAERSEKLFF. CDR3 nucleotide sequence: TGCAGTGCTGAAAGATCGGAAAAACTGTTTTTT.

The chain links TRBV7-3 to TRBJ2-2; D perhaps matches TRBD1 (5 bases). This CDR3 is 16 amino acids long. CDR1 is SGHTA and CDR2 is FQGTGA in the germline V gene. Trimming left V 5 bases short and J 4 bases short, with 17 bases between. The CDR3 spells CASSPGPRGATGELFF. In DNA form, the CDR3 reads TGTGCCAGCAGCCCCGGACCCCGTGGGGCCACCGGGGAGCTGTTTTTT.

V and J are TRBV11-2 and TRBJ1-6, with D maybe TRBD1 (5 bases). V was cut by 5 bases and J by 11 bases, with 10 bases left in between. The CDR3 totals 12 residues. Germline V lookup: CDR1 SGHAT, CDR2 FQNNGV. The CDR3 loop reads CASSSTGPPLHF. The CDR3 region has the DNA TGTGCCAGCAGCAGCACGGGGCCACCCCTCCACTTT.

The genes are TRBV27 and TRBJ2-1, with TRBD1 identical over 7 bases. Per germline, CDR1 MNHEY and CDR2 SMNVEV (reference sequence). V gave up 5 bases and J gave up 11 bases; unmatched junction bases: 18. The CDR3 has 16 residues. The CDR3 region has the DNA TGTGCCAGCAGTCCACAGGGGCCCCAGCTCTCGTTTCAGCAGTTCTTC. Protein sequence: CASSPQGPQLSFQQFF.

This chain uses TRBV6-2 or TRBV6-3 with TRBJ2-3, with D perhaps TRBD2 (5 bases). CDR3 length equals 12 residues. The germline V gene encodes CDR1 MNHEY and CDR2 SVGEGT. V was clipped by 7 bases and J by 5 bases, with 10 bases between them. CDR3 DNA sequence: TGTGCCAGCACCAAACGGGGAGATACGCAGTATTTT. It yields the protein CASTKRGDTQYF.

The chain combines TRBV18 with TRBJ1-1; D ambiguous. V lost 6 bases and J lost 1, with 18 bases in between. CDR3 length: 16 amino acids. Germline CDR1 is KGHSH and CDR2 is LQKENI. In nucleotides, the CDR3 is TGTGCCAGCTCGAGCACGGGGAAGAAAGAGAACACTGAAGCTTTCTTT. Protein: CASSSTGKKENTEAFF.

This clonotype came up a few times. J is TRBJ1-1 and V is TRBV15; D gene ambiguous. Trimming took 0 bases from V and 1 from J, leaving 6 bases between them. The germline gives CDR1 LNHNV, CDR2 YYDKDF (reference sequence). The CDR3 is 14 amino acids. CDR3 loop: CATSRELQNTEAFF. The CDR3 DNA sequence: TGTGCCACCAGCAGAGAACTTCAGAACACTGAAGCTTTCTTT. The full variable domain, in which reference TRBV15 and TRBJ1-1 provide the parts outside the CDR3, is DAMVIQNPRYQVTQFGKPVTLSCSQTLNHNVMYWYQQKSSQAPKLLFHYYDKDFNNEADTPDNFQSRRPNTSFCFLDIRSPGLGDTAMYLCATSRELQNTEAFFGQGTRLTVV.

This clonotype was seen a few times. The chain carries TRBV5-1 and TRBJ2-1; perhaps TRBD1 as D (5 bases). With 4 bases removed from V and 2 bases from J, the gap between germline ends came to 16 bases. Germline values: CDR1 SGHRS, CDR2 YFSETQ. This CDR3 region has 16 residues. The CDR3 nucleotides are TGCGCCAGCAGCATACGAGTAAGGGGTGCCTACAATGAGCAGTTCTTC. Its protein product is CASSIRVRGAYNEQFF.

The chain recombines TRBV7-9 with TRBJ2-7, with TRBD1 matching over 9 bases. CDR3 length: 17 residues. J gave up 4 bases and V 4 bases, and 14 bases lay outside the gene matches. Germline loops: CDR1 SEHNR, CDR2 FQNEAQ (reference sequence). The CDR3 sequence: CASSSPLAGTGRYEQYF. CDR3 coding DNA: TGTGCCAGCAGCTCACCTCTTGCTGGGACAGGGAGGTACGAGCAGTACTTC.

The table lists this clonotype with a few counts. Written as DNA, the CDR3 is TGCGCCAGCAGATGGACTAGCGGGAGGGTGTATGAGCAGTTCTTC. It encodes CASRWTSGRVYEQFF. The chain employs TRBV5-1 and TRBJ2-1, with TRBD2 matching over 15 bases. This CDR3 is built from 15 residues. Trimming took 5 bases from V and 8 from J; bases not matched to a gene: 5. CDR1 is SGHRS, CDR2 YFSETQ, per germline.

The rearrangement uses TRBV12-3 or TRBV12-4 and TRBJ2-1; perhaps D is TRBD1 or TRBD2 (5 bases each). The V and J ends lost 3 bases and 4 bases respectively, with 16 bases between them. This CDR3 is built from 16 residues. As DNA, the CDR3 is TGTGCCAGCAGTTTTCACCGGGACCTAGGGTACAATGAGCAGTTCTTC. Its translation is CASSFHRDLGYNEQFF.

This clonotype was found a few times. The CDR3: CSVQKGSGNTIYF. Written as DNA, the CDR3 is TGCAGCGTTCAAAAGGGATCTGGAAACACCATATATTTT. The chain has TRBV29-1 and TRBJ1-3; the D is unclear. Trimming removed 5 bases at V and 1 base at J, with 9 bases between. Per the germline V gene, CDR1 is SQVTM and CDR2 is ANQGSEA. The CDR3 covers 13 residues.

This clonotype has only a few counts. The gene calls are TRBV10-3 and TRBJ2-2; D is uncertain. CDR3 length equals 14 residues. Trimming removed 10 bases from V and 2 bases from J, with 14 bases in between. Germline V gene data show CDR1 as ENHRY and CDR2 as SYGVKD. CDR3 bases: TGTGCCACCAGGAGTGGCCCTAACACCGGGGAGCTGTTTTTT. This encodes CATRSGPNTGELFF.

The chain combines TRBV5-1 with TRBJ2-5; D is unclear. This CDR3 has 15 amino acids. V lost 6 bases, J lost 2 bases, and 17 bases lay in between. CDR1 is SGHRS and CDR2 is YFSETQ in the germline V gene. The CDR3 DNA is TGCGCCAGCACCAAAGGGCCAATTAAACAAGAGACCCAGTACTTC. It specifies CASTKGPIKQETQYF.

The chain combines TRBV12-3 or TRBV12-4 with TRBJ2-5; 8 bases are a match to TRBD2. The CDR3 contains 14 residues. V lost 4 bases and J lost 5; bases outside the gene matches: 6. CDR3 nucleotide sequence: TGTGCCAGCAGTTCGGGGGGGGCTCGGGAGACCCAGTACTTC. Its translation is CASSSGGARETQYF.

The genes are TRBV18 and TRBJ1-3; possible D gene TRBD1, 6 bases. With 4 bases removed from V and 5 bases from J, the gap between germline ends came to 12 bases. Germline CDR1 KGHSH, CDR2 LQKENI. There are 14 residues in the CDR3. CDR3: CASSLADSRNTIYF. The CDR3 nucleotides are TGTGCCAGCTCACTTGCGGACAGCAGAAACACCATATATTTT.